The 14 T cell receptor beta chains below all came from one sample that was sequenced in a study of blood T cell repertoires in COVID-19. Profiling relied on immunoSEQ multiplex PCR, and the TCRdb table lists in-frame clones only, not all of them. This table holds about 180,000 clones, 89% found once. The sequenced sample was PBMCs or T cells enriched from blood (not recorded which). These receptors originate from a woman aged 40 to 50 with acute COVID-19.

This chain joins TRBV28 and TRBJ1-2; D may be TRBD1 (5 bases). Germline V gene data show CDR1 as MDHEN and CDR2 as SYDVKM. This CDR3 is built from 13 residues. Trimming pared 3 bases from V and 4 bases from J, leaving 9 bases between. For the CDR3, the DNA is TGTGCCAGCAGTTTCGTCGGGGGCTATGGCTACACCTTC. It is translated as CASSFVGGYGYTF.

The chain has TRBV29-1 and TRBJ1-5, with 11 bases lining up with TRBD1. The germline CDR1 and CDR2 sequences are SQVTM and ANQGSEA. The CDR3 has 14 amino acids. CDR3 in DNA: TGCAGAGACAAGTGGGGACAGGGGGATCAGCCCCAGCATTTT. This encodes CRDKWGQGDQPQHF.

This clone was detected only once. V usage is TRBV29-1 and J usage is TRBJ2-3, with 9 nucleotides matching TRBD1. This CDR3 region has 13 residues. Germline V CDR1 and CDR2: SQVTM, ANQGSEA. V gave up 7 bases and J gave up 3 bases; unmatched junction bases: 5. In DNA, the CDR3 is TGCAGCGCACGACAGGGGGGGACAGATACGCAGTATTTT. Translated, it gives CSARQGGTDTQYF.

The V gene is TRBV5-4, the J gene TRBJ1-2, with D unresolved. Germline assignment: CDR1 SGHNT and CDR2 YYREEE (reference sequence). The CDR3 totals 14 residues. V was shortened by 2 bases and J by 6 bases, with 14 bases between the two germline ends. The CDR3: CASSFPGGTNGYTF. CDR3 DNA sequence: TGTGCCAGCAGCTTTCCCGGAGGTACGAATGGCTACACCTTC.

This sequence joins TRBV7-9 and TRBJ2-1; weak D call: TRBD2 (6 bases). V was pared by 4 bases and J by 14 bases, with 12 bases between. The CDR3 sequence is 11 residues long. The germline CDR1 and CDR2 sequences are SEHNR and FQNEAQ (reference sequence). The CDR3 spells CASSSGLTKFF. DNA for the CDR3: TGTGCCAGCAGCTCCGGACTAACGAAGTTCTTC.

This chain uses TRBV6-5 with TRBJ1-6; possible D gene TRBD1, 5 bases. Germline assignment: CDR1 MNHEY and CDR2 SVGAGI. CDR3 size: 16 residues. Trimming took 2 bases from V and 9 from J, leaving 17 bases between them. The CDR3 sequence: CASSYQGWGHGSPLHF. The CDR3 bases are TGTGCCAGCAGTTACCAGGGTTGGGGTCATGGTTCACCCCTCCACTTT.

V and J are TRBV18 and TRBJ2-7; the D is unclear. Trimming removed 2 bases from V and 2 bases from J, with 10 bases in between. From germline, CDR1 is KGHSH and CDR2 LQKENI. The CDR3 length is 14 residues. In nucleotides, the CDR3 is TGTGCCAGCTCACCATCAGTAACCGCCTACGAGCAGTACTTC. Amino acids: CASSPSVTAYEQYF.

The CDR3 loop reads CASRSGGLAGYNEQFF. The CDR3 nucleotides read TGTGCCAGCAGGTCGGGGGGACTAGCGGGGTACAATGAGCAGTTCTTC. The chain has TRBV2 and TRBJ2-1; 13 bases align to TRBD2. CDR3 length: 16 amino acids. The V segment lost 6 bases and the J segment 4 bases; nucleotides outside the gene matches: 6. From germline, CDR1 is SNHLY and CDR2 FYNNEI.

The rearrangement uses TRBV5-4 and TRBJ2-7; 12 bases line up with TRBD2. V was clipped by 0 bases and J by 3 bases; unmatched bases: 7. Germline V lookup: CDR1 SGHNT, CDR2 YYREEE (reference sequence). The CDR3 extends over 17 amino acids. CDR3 DNA sequence: TGTGCCAGCAGCTTGGCCCCACTAGCGGGGGGAGTCTACGAGCAGTACTTC. Its translation is CASSLAPLAGGVYEQYF.

This chain joins TRBV27 and TRBJ2-2; the match to TRBD1 covers 7 bases. The length of the CDR3 is 14 residues. The junction had 4 bases not matched to a gene; V was cut back by 5 bases and J by 4 bases. Germline V gene sequence: CDR1 MNHEY, CDR2 SMNVEV (reference sequence). The CDR3 protein is CASSPGQTTGELFF. CDR3 coding DNA: TGTGCCAGCAGTCCGGGACAGACCACCGGGGAGCTGTTTTTT.

The chain has TRBV5-6 and TRBJ2-7; 9 bases agree with TRBD1. Germline CDR1 and CDR2: SGHDT and YYEEEE. V shed 0 bases and J 4 bases; nucleotides not matched to a gene: 2. CDR3 length: 14 residues. CDR3 sequence (DNA): TGTGCCAGCAGCTTGGGACAGGGGGTATACGAGCAGTACTTC. Translated: CASSLGQGVYEQYF.

This clone occurred many times. The chain uses TRBV9 and TRBJ2-7; 8 positions agree with TRBD2. The germline V gene has CDR1 SGDLS and CDR2 YYNGEE. The CDR3 loop spans 15 amino acids. Trimming at V came to 1 base and at J to 7 bases, leaving 10 bases not matched to a gene. In DNA form, the CDR3 reads TGTGCCAGCAGCGTACGGACTAGCCCTCAACGGGAGCAGTACTTC. This sequence encodes CASSVRTSPQREQYF.

The chain joins TRBV6-5 to TRBJ2-3; weak D call: TRBD1 (5 bases). The CDR3 sequence is 13 residues long. The ends were cut back, 5 bases at V and 6 bases at J, with 12 bases in the middle. CDR1 and CDR2 from the germline V gene are MNHEY and SVGAGI. CDR3 loop: CASSRAGMDTQYF. CDR3 DNA sequence: TGTGCCAGCAGTAGGGCAGGGATGGATACGCAGTATTTT.

The chain joins TRBV2 to TRBJ2-3; TRBD2 might be the D (5 bases). The CDR3 contains 16 residues. Germline values: CDR1 SNHLY, CDR2 FYNNEI. V dropped 7 bases and J dropped 0 bases, with 17 bases sitting between them. This chain's CDR3 is CASTRPSGTSTDTQYF. In DNA, the CDR3 is TGTGCCAGCACCCGCCCCAGCGGAACTAGCACAGATACGCAGTATTTT.